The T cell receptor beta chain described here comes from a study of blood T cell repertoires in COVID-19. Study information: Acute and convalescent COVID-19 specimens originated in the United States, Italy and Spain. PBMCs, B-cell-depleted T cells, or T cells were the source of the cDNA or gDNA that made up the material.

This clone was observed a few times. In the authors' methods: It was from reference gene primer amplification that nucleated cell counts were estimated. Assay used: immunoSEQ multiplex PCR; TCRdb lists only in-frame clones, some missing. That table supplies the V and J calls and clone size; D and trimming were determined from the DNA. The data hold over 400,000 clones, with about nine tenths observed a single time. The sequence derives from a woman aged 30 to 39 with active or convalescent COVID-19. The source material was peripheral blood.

The CDR3 bases are TGTGCCAGCAGCAAAAAGGTCCGGGACAGGGGAGGTAATGAAAAACTGTTTTTT. Translation: CASSKKVRDRGGNEKLFF. This sequence joins TRBV21-1 and TRBJ1-4; the table's D call TRBD1 went unverified against the DNA. TRBV21-1 is designated a pseudogene. The CDR3 consists of 18 residues.